This T cell receptor (beta chain) was found in a study of blood T cell repertoires in COVID-19. In the study overall: The samples span acute and convalescent COVID-19 from the United States, Italy and Spain. T cells, B-cell-depleted T cells, or PBMCs provided the cDNA or gDNA that served as material.

This clone was seen a few times. Original processing methods: Amplification from reference gene primers served as the basis for estimated nucleated cell counts. TCRdb keeps only in-frame clones here, not all; method: immunoSEQ multiplex PCR. That table furnishes V, J and clone size, whereas the DNA furnished D and trimming. The sample contains about 280,000 clones, about nine tenths of which appear only once. Trimming took off 2 bases at V and 0 bases at J, with 14 bases between the two ends. This CDR3 comprises 16 residues. Germline CDR1 is MNHEY and CDR2 is SVGEGT. The chain recombines TRBV6-2 or TRBV6-3 with TRBJ2-7; D may be TRBD1 (6 bases). Sequencing was performed on peripheral blood. The origin of this receptor is a woman in her twenties or thirties with active or convalescent COVID-19. The CDR3 spells CASSYLPKQGSYEQYF. The CDR3 DNA sequence: TGTGCCAGCAGTTACCTCCCAAAACAGGGCTCCTACGAGCAGTACTTC.